A selection of T cell receptor beta chains follows, all from one sample in a study of T-cell reconstitution after alpha-beta-depleted transplantation in children. MiXCR was run by TCRdb on the PCR reads, yielding one entry per CDR3 protein. This table has approximately 340,000 distinct CDR3 sequences, 10% to 13% appearing once. The source was PBMCs from the stem cell graft donor, collected from the stem cell graft. The source of these receptors is a human donor who donated a stem cell graft to a child with acute lymphoblastic leukemia. Both conserved end residues are part of each CDR3. The D gene is left open where the match is weak. Size values are once, few and many counts, or a class for expanded clones, and some rows have none.

-	TRBV24-1	TRBJ1-1	many	CATSDLFVDRNTEAFF	TGTGCCACCAGTGATTTATTTGTGGATCGGAACACTGAAGCTTTCTTT
TRBD1	TRBV28	TRBJ1-5	-	CASSSTLTGMGSQPQHF	TGTGCCAGCAGTTCCACCTTGACAGGGATGGGTAGTCAGCCCCAGCATTTT
-	TRBV9	TRBJ2-3	many	CASSVGQTDTQYF	TGTGCCAGCAGCGTAGGACAGACAGATACGCAGTATTTT
TRBD2	TRBV10-1	TRBJ2-7	few	CASSPGTSVIRSSYEQYF	TGCGCCAGCAGTCCCGGGACTAGCGTTATTAGGAGCTCCTACGAGCAGTACTTC
-	TRBV18	TRBJ1-1	-	CASSTTGQPEAFF	TGTGCCAGCTCTACGACAGGTCAACCTGAAGCTTTCTTT
-	TRBV20-1	TRBJ2-7	few	CSASRDLLYEQYF	TGCAGTGCTAGTCGGGACCTCCTTTACGAGCAGTACTTC
-	TRBV10-3	TRBJ2-7	-	CAISESGRSAEQYF	TGTGCCATCAGTGAGTCGGGCCGATCGGCCGAGCAGTACTTC
TRBD2	TRBV7-2	TRBJ2-2	few	CASTLGLAGGYTGELFF	TGTGCCAGCACTCTAGGACTAGCGGGAGGGTATACCGGGGAGCTGTTTTTT
TRBD1	TRBV29-1	TRBJ2-2	-	CSVEEYSGGATTGELFF	TGCAGCGTTGAAGAATACTCAGGGGGCGCGACCACCGGGGAGCTGTTTTTT
-	TRBV11-2	TRBJ2-5	many	CASSLELVRGWQETQYF	TGTGCCAGCAGCTTAGAATTGGTCAGGGGTTGGCAAGAGACCCAGTACTTC
-	TRBV6-1	TRBJ1-2	few	CASSRAALYGYTF	TGTGCCAGCAGCCGCGCGGCCCTTTATGGCTACACCTTC
-	TRBV18	TRBJ2-3	-	CASSPYSRVQYF	TGTGCCAGCTCACCATACAGTCGAGTGCAGTATTTT
TRBD2	TRBV7-3	TRBJ2-1	few	CASSLTGLAGYNEQFF	TGTGCCAGCAGCTTAACTGGCCTAGCGGGATACAATGAGCAGTTCTTC
-	TRBV7-9	TRBJ1-6	-	CASSPGPHSPLHF	TGTGCCAGCAGCCCCGGTCCCCATTCACCCCTCCACTTT
-	TRBV7-9	TRBJ2-3	-	CASSVPDRDSDTQYF	TGTGCCAGCAGCGTACCAGACAGGGACTCAGATACGCAGTATTTT
-	TRBV5-1	TRBJ2-7	many	CASSLTSYEQYF	TGCGCCAGCAGCTTGACTTCCTACGAGCAGTACTTC
-	TRBV7-8	TRBJ1-3	-	CASSLGTSSGNTIYF	TGTGCCAGCAGCCTCGGGACGAGCTCTGGAAACACCATATATTTT
-	TRBV4-1	TRBJ1-3	-	CASSQVTASGNTIYF	TGCGCCAGCAGCCAAGTGACGGCCTCTGGAAACACCATATATTTT
-	TRBV27	TRBJ2-3	few	CASSLDQPDTQYF	TGTGCCAGCAGTTTAGATCAACCAGATACGCAGTATTTT
-	TRBV6-2/TRBV6-3	TRBJ1-1	-	CASTPDRARSEAFF	TGTGCCAGCACGCCGGACCGTGCCCGGTCAGAAGCTTTCTTT
-	TRBV20-1	TRBJ1-5	-	CSASLGMGNQPQHF	TGCAGTGCTAGTTTGGGGATGGGCAATCAGCCCCAGCATTTT
TRBD1	TRBV20-1	TRBJ2-6	few	CSAEYGTAFSGANVLTF	TGCAGTGCGGAGTACGGGACAGCGTTCTCTGGGGCCAACGTCCTGACTTTC
-	TRBV27	TRBJ2-3	-	CASGRTSTSTDTQYF	TGTGCCAGCGGAAGGACAAGCACTAGCACAGATACGCAGTATTTT
-	TRBV15	TRBJ2-3	-	CATSRDLVSDSTDTQYF	TGTGCCACCAGCAGAGATTTGGTTAGCGATAGCACAGATACGCAGTATTTT